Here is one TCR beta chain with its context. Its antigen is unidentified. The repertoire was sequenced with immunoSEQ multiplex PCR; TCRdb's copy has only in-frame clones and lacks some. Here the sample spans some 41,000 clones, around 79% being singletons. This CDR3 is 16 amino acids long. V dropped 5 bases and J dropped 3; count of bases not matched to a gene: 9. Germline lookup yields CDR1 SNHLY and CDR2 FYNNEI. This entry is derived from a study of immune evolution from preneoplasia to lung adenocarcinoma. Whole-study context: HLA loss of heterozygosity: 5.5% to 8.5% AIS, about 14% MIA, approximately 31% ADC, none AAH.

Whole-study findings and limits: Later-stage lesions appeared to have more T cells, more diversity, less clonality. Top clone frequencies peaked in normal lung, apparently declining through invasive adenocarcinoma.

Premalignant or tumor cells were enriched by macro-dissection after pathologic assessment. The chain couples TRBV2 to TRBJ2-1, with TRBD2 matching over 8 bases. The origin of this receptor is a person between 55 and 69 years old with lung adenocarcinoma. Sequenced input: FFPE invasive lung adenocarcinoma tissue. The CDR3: CASSPQAGEFYNEQFF. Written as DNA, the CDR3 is TGTGCCAGCAGTCCACAAGCGGGAGAGTTCTACAATGAGCAGTTCTTC.